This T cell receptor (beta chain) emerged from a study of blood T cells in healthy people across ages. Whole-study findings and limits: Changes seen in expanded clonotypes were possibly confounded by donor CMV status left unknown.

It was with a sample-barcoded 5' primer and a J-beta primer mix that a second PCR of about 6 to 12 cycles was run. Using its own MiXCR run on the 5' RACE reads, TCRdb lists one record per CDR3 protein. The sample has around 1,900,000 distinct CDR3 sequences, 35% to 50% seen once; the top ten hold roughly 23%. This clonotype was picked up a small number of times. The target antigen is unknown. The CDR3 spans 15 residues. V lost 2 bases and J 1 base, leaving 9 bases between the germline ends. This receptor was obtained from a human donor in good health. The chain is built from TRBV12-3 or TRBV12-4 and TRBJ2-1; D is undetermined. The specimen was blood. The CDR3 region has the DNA TGTGCCAGCAGTTTACAGTCGTTTTCCTACAATGAGCAGTTCTTC. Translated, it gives CASSLQSFSYNEQFF.